The next 5 T cell receptor beta chains were all read from a single sample in a study of graft-versus-host responses after intestinal transplantation. These receptors are not linked to any known antigen. Sequencing was performed with immunoSEQ multiplex PCR; in TCRdb, only in-frame clones are kept and a portion is missing. There are approximately 85,000 clones in the sample; 85% to 95% occur only once, and 7.6% lies in the top ten. Sequenced here: unstimulated CD8+ T cells sorted from spleen or lymph node cells, sampled before transplant. These receptors all come from a human donor who was the organ donor for an intestinal transplant.

CDR3 region: CASFGRWEGLTGELFF. Here the CDR3 DNA reads TGTGCCAGCTTCGGGCGGTGGGAGGGGCTCACCGGGGAGCTGTTTTTT. J is TRBJ2-2 and V is TRBV27, with 7 bases matching TRBD2. From germline, CDR1 is MNHEY and CDR2 SMNVEV (reference sequence). The ends lost 8 bases at V and 4 bases at J; junction bases unmatched: 13. The CDR3 covers 16 residues.

The chain couples TRBV5-6 to TRBJ1-1; a weak D match, TRBD1 (6 bases). Trimming stripped 2 bases from V and 3 bases from J, with 11 bases between. In germline, CDR1 is SGHDT, CDR2 YYEEEE. There are 14 residues in the CDR3. The CDR3 loop reads CASSLRGGYTEAFF. The DNA for the CDR3 is TGTGCCAGCAGCTTACGAGGGGGATACACTGAAGCTTTCTTT. Drawing the rest from reference TRBV5-6 and TRBJ1-1, the complete variable domain is DAGVTQSPTHLIKTRGQQVTLRCSPKSGHDTVSWYQQALGQGPQFIFQYYEEEERQRGNFPDRFSGHQFPNYSSELNVNALLLGDSALYLCASSLRGGYTEAFFGQGTRLTVV.

The rearrangement joins TRBV5-1 to TRBJ2-1; possibly TRBD2 for D (5 bases). From germline, CDR1 is SGHRS and CDR2 YFSETQ. The CDR3 is 15 residues long. Trimming shortened V by 0 bases and J by 4 bases, and 11 bases separated the two germline ends. The CDR3 spells CASSLGLAEYNEQFF. The CDR3 nucleotides are TGCGCCAGCAGCTTGGGGCTAGCAGAGTACAATGAGCAGTTCTTC.

The V gene is TRBV19, the J gene TRBJ2-2; 12 bases are shared with TRBD1. This CDR3 comprises 16 residues. The V segment lost 6 bases and the J segment 7 bases; nucleotides outside the gene matches: 9. CDR1 is LNHDA, CDR2 SQIVND, per germline (reference sequence). CDR3 protein: CASRNRDRGLGGELFF. CDR3 nucleotides: TGTGCCAGTAGGAACCGGGACAGGGGGCTTGGCGGGGAGCTGTTTTTT.

The chain joins TRBV25-1 to TRBJ1-1; D uncertain. The CDR3 runs 13 residues. V was cut by 1 base and J by 2 bases, with 5 bases left in between. Per germline, CDR1 MGHDK and CDR2 SYGVNS. CDR3 nucleotide sequence: TGTGCCAGCAGTGAATGGGAAAACACTGAAGCTTTCTTT. Its protein is CASSEWENTEAFF. Based on the CDR3 plus reference TRBV25-1 and TRBJ1-1, the full variable domain is EADIYQTPRYLVIGTGKKITLECSQTMGHDKMYWYQQDPGMELHLIHYSYGVNSTEKGDLSSESTVSRIRTEHFPLTLESARPSHTSQYLCASSEWENTEAFFGQGTRLTVV.